This T cell receptor (beta chain) emerged from a study of radiotherapy plus CTLA-4 blockade in lung cancer. The study's findings and limits: TCR clones originating in tumors grew in number in blood after radiotherapy plus ipilimumab. Reported findings show early blood T cell clone dynamics, with interferon-beta, best predicted response.

Sequencing used immunoSEQ multiplex PCR; TCRdb keeps in-frame clones, though not all of them. The table includes 70,000 to 90,000 clones, 70% to 90% detected once. Focal radiation with ipilimumab CTLA-4 blockade was given to patients with chemo-refractory metastatic non-small-cell lung cancer. Germline CDR1 SGHNT, CDR2 YYREEE (reference sequence). The CDR3 covers 14 residues. With 3 bases clipped from V and 4 bases from J, the junction kept 4 bases outside the gene matches. A remark on this clone: The target antigen is unknown.

The chain uses TRBV5-4 and TRBJ2-5, with 9 bases that match TRBD1. Specimen: peripheral blood, collected from a patient treated with radiotherapy plus ipilimumab. This sequence originates from a human donor with non-small cell lung cancer who had stable disease on radiotherapy plus ipilimumab. This CDR3 is CASSSGTGTETQYF. The CDR3 region has the DNA TGTGCCAGCAGCTCCGGGACAGGGACAGAGACCCAGTACTTC.